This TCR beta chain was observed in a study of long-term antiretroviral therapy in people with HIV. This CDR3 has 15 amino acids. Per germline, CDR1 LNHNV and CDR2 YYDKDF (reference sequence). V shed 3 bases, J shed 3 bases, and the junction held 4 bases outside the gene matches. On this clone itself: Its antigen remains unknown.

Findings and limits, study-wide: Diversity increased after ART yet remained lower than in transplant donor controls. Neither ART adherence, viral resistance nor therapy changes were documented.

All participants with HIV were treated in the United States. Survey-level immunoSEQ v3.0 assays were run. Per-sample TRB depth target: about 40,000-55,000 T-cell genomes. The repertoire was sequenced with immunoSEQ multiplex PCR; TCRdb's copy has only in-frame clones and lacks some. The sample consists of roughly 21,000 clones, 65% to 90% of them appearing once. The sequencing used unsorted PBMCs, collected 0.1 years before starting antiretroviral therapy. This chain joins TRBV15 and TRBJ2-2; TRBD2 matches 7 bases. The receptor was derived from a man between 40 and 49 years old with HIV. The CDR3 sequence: CATSSGGVDTGELFF. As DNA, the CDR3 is TGTGCCACCAGCAGTGGGGGGGTAGACACCGGGGAGCTGTTTTTT.